This T cell receptor beta chain originates from a study of beta chain features in type 1 diabetes. This clone occurred a few times. The antigen is not known. CDR1 GTSNPN and CDR2 SVGIG come from the germline V gene (reference sequence). Trimming cost V 5 bases and J 1 base; bases outside gene matches: 11. The CDR3 runs to 15 residues. The entirety of the isolated RNA underwent reverse transcription, so expressed TCRB transcripts were sequenced. TCRdb's copy holds only in-frame clones and misses some; the assay was immunoSEQ multiplex PCR. Of 350,000 or so clones detected, 20% appear once; the ten largest clones hold roughly 0.045%. Study-wide points: In type 1 diabetes patients, VDJ junctions had fewer insertions; deletions at these junctions were more frequent. In every one of the four CD4+ subsets, TCRB CDR3s were moderately but significantly shorter in Type 1 diabetes patients. TCRB repertoires of naive, central memory and Treg cells appeared more similar among patients than among healthy donors. In patients and controls equally, PCR might favor templates that are shorter.

This sequence originates from a woman aged 18-29 years in good health. This chain joins TRBV30 and TRBJ2-7; TRBD2 matches at 7 bases. The source material was naive CD4+ T cells from blood. Written as DNA, the CDR3 is TGTGCCTGGGACTCCTCCCGGACTAGGTCCTACGAGCAGTACTTC. Protein: CAWDSSRTRSYEQYF.